Below, one T cell receptor beta chain is given with its context. Its specificity is unknown. This specimen belongs to a study of shared clonotypes between healthy human individuals. V dropped 5 bases and J dropped 0 bases, with 8 bases sitting between them. The CDR3 spans 13 residues. Germline lookup yields CDR1 SGHVS and CDR2 FNYEAQ. Overall study results and limits: Rarefaction revealed incomplete sorted-subset sequencing despite large depth.

Clones were sequenced by immunoSEQ multiplex PCR, and TCRdb holds only the in-frame ones, with some missing. The sample contains about 2 million clones, 90% to 95% of which appear only once. The clonotype was recovered from a man between 18 and 29 years old in good health. This chain uses TRBV7-6 with TRBJ2-7; D gene uncertain. Sample: naive CD4+ T cells sorted from blood. Subset in this sample: CD45RA+ positively selected. Here the CDR3 reads CASSPQSSYEQYF. The CDR3 bases are TGTGCCAGCAGCCCTCAAAGCTCCTACGAGCAGTACTTC.